This passage covers 13 T cell receptor beta chains from one sample sequenced in a study of T cell changes during pregnancy in multiple sclerosis. The repertoire was sequenced with immunoSEQ multiplex PCR; TCRdb's copy has only in-frame clones and lacks some. The sample lists 50,000 to 75,000 clones, around nine tenths occurring once. The specimen comprised peripheral blood, sampled in the first trimester of pregnancy. All receptors come from a female donor in good health, enrolled as a control in a pregnancy study.

The rearrangement links TRBV2 to TRBJ1-2, with TRBD1 matching over 9 bases. Per the germline V gene, CDR1 is SNHLY and CDR2 is FYNNEI. V dropped 6 bases and J dropped 4; count of bases not matched to a gene: 3. The CDR3 is 13 amino acids. CDR3 region: CASRPGQGYGYTF. The CDR3 DNA reads as TGTGCCAGCAGGCCGGGACAGGGCTATGGCTACACCTTC.

V is TRBV29-1 and J is TRBJ2-1; 7 nucleotides match TRBD2. The V gene's germline CDR1 is SQVTM and CDR2 ANQGSEA. This CDR3 is 14 amino acids long. V gave up 3 bases and J gave up 4 bases; unmatched junction bases: 6. CDR3 bases: TGCAGCGTTGATAAGGCGGGGGAGTACAATGAGCAGTTCTTC. Its protein product is CSVDKAGEYNEQFF.

Only one count was recorded for this clone. The chain combines TRBV19 with TRBJ1-5; 10 bases are a match to TRBD1. J gave up 3 bases and V 3 bases, and 8 bases lay outside the gene matches. CDR3 size: 17 residues. The germline V gene has CDR1 LNHDA and CDR2 SQIVND (reference sequence). CDR3 in DNA: TGTGCCAGTAGTATCCGACAGGGGGCGAGCTCCAATCAGCCCCAGCATTTT. Protein: CASSIRQGASSNQPQHF.

This clone showed up just once. The chain is built from TRBV7-2 and TRBJ1-4; TRBD1 agrees at 8 bases. The length of the CDR3 is 15 residues. Germline lookup yields CDR1 SGHTA and CDR2 FQGNSA. Unmatched junction bases numbered 6, after V lost 1 base and J lost 8 bases. The CDR3 loop reads CASSLGTGIGEKLFF. The CDR3 DNA is TGTGCCAGCAGCTTAGGGACAGGGATTGGCGAAAAACTGTTTTTT.

This clone was observed once. The CDR3 DNA sequence: TGTGCCATCACGCAGACAGAGAGCTCTGGGGCCAACGTCCTGACTTTC. Residues: CAITQTESSGANVLTF. The V gene is TRBV10-3, the J gene TRBJ2-6, with a weak D call TRBD1 (5 bases). Germline V gene sequence: CDR1 ENHRY, CDR2 SYGVKD. Trimming took off 7 bases at V and 0 bases at J, with 13 bases between the two ends. The CDR3 spans 16 residues.

This rearrangement joins TRBV11-2 to TRBJ2-5; D is undetermined. The CDR3 loop spans 13 amino acids. The V gene lost 2 bases and the J gene lost 5 bases, with 9 bases spanning the gap. From germline, CDR1 is SGHAT and CDR2 FQNNGV. The CDR3 loop reads CASSLTTFETQYF. CDR3 DNA sequence: TGTGCCAGCAGCTTAACGACATTTGAGACCCAGTACTTC.

This clone was recorded only once. V and J are TRBV6-4 and TRBJ2-3; 11 nucleotides line up with TRBD1. In germline, CDR1 is MRHNA, CDR2 SNTAGT. V shed 3 bases, J shed 4 bases, and the junction held 0 bases outside the gene matches. This CDR3 contains 14 residues. The CDR3 nucleotides are TGTGCCAGCAGTGAGGGACAGGGGGCAGATACGCAGTATTTT. Amino acid sequence: CASSEGQGADTQYF.

The chain couples TRBV19 to TRBJ1-2; 7 positions match TRBD1. Germline CDR1 LNHDA, CDR2 SQIVND (reference sequence). There are 18 residues in the CDR3. The junction had 21 bases not matched to a gene; V was cut back by 6 bases and J by 5 bases. The chain's CDR3 is CASSLWGQQGSGAYGYTF. CDR3 nucleotide sequence: TGTGCCAGTAGCCTCTGGGGTCAACAGGGGAGTGGGGCGTATGGCTACACCTTC.

The rearrangement links TRBV9 to TRBJ2-3, with TRBD1 matching over 11 bases. V lost 0 bases, J lost 3 bases, and 9 bases stayed unmatched. The CDR3 has 18 amino acids. Germline V gives CDR1 SGDLS, CDR2 YYNGEE. Written as DNA, the CDR3 is TGTGCCAGCAGCGTAGGAACAGGGGGACAGGGGGGAACAGATACGCAGTATTTT. Its protein is CASSVGTGGQGGTDTQYF.

The chain carries TRBV10-3 and TRBJ2-5, with D possibly matching TRBD2 (7 bases). The CDR3 runs to 14 residues. Trimming stripped 0 bases from V and 3 bases from J, with 8 bases between. The germline V gene encodes CDR1 ENHRY and CDR2 SYGVKD. This chain's CDR3 is CAISESGGEETQYF. The CDR3 bases are TGTGCCATCAGTGAGTCAGGGGGGGAAGAGACCCAGTACTTC.

V gene TRBV20-1 combines with J gene TRBJ1-2, with no clear D. The CDR3 is 10 amino acids. Germline values: CDR1 DFQATT, CDR2 SNEGSKA (reference sequence). With 7 bases removed from V and 6 bases from J, the gap between germline ends came to 9 bases. CDR3 sequence (DNA): TGCAGTGGGGCGCGCGATGGCTACACCTTC. Translated: CSGARDGYTF.

The chain couples TRBV6-1 to TRBJ2-3; 10 bases agree with TRBD2. The CDR3 has 16 amino acids. V was clipped by 2 bases and J by 2 bases; unmatched bases: 4. Germline V gene data show CDR1 as MNHNS and CDR2 as SASEGT. The CDR3 reads CASSELAGGFTDTQYF. Written as DNA, the CDR3 is TGTGCCAGCAGTGAATTAGCGGGAGGCTTCACAGATACGCAGTATTTT.

The chain couples TRBV4-3 to TRBJ2-7, with TRBD1 as a possible D gene (5 bases). Per the germline V gene, CDR1 is LGHNA and CDR2 is YSLEER. The ends were cut back, 5 bases at V and 2 bases at J, with 16 bases in the middle. This CDR3 is built from 15 residues. CDR3 in amino acids: CASSFSTEPTYEQYF. DNA for the CDR3: TGCGCCAGCAGCTTTTCGACAGAGCCTACCTACGAGCAGTACTTC.